This T cell receptor beta chain was found in a study of T cells in Graves' hyperthyroidism and ophthalmopathy. This clonotype was counted at least ten times. Its antigen remains unidentified. Study-level results: Ophthalmopathy was predicted by the model a median of about 6.5 months ahead of onset. Blood samples included most of the expanded thyroid clonotypes exceeding 0.001.

Disease lasting under 3 months, a NOSPECS grade of at least 4, and a Clinical Activity Score of at least 3 were features of the ophthalmopathy patients. Diagnostic decisions used clinical symptoms, serum thyroxine and TRAb, thyroid ultrasound and orbital computed tomography. With 0 bases removed from V and 4 bases from J, the gap between germline ends came to 12 bases. Germline V gives CDR1 SNHLY, CDR2 FYNNEI. The CDR3 loop spans 15 amino acids. The CDR3 regions of TCR beta were amplified from RNA transcripts. During a first-round RT-PCR of the TCR CDR3, the HTBI primer set was used. MiXCR was run by TCRdb on the multiplex PCR reads, yielding one entry per CDR3 protein. Here the sample spans under 350,000 distinct CDR3 sequences, 17% being singletons.

The material sequenced was blood. The chain combines TRBV2 with TRBJ1-2; D is perhaps TRBD1 (5 bases). This TCR came from a woman in her fifties or sixties with Graves' ophthalmopathy. CDR3 DNA: TGTGCCAGCAGTGAAGCGGGGTCAAGGGGCTATGGCTACACCTTC. This encodes CASSEAGSRGYGYTF. Full variable domain (rest looked up from reference TRBV2 and TRBJ1-2): EPEVTQTPSHQVTQMGQEVILRCVPISNHLYFYWYRQILGQKVEFLVSFYNNEISEKSEIFDDQFSVERPDGSNFTLKIRSTKLEDSAMYFCASSEAGSRGYGYTFGSGTRLTVV.